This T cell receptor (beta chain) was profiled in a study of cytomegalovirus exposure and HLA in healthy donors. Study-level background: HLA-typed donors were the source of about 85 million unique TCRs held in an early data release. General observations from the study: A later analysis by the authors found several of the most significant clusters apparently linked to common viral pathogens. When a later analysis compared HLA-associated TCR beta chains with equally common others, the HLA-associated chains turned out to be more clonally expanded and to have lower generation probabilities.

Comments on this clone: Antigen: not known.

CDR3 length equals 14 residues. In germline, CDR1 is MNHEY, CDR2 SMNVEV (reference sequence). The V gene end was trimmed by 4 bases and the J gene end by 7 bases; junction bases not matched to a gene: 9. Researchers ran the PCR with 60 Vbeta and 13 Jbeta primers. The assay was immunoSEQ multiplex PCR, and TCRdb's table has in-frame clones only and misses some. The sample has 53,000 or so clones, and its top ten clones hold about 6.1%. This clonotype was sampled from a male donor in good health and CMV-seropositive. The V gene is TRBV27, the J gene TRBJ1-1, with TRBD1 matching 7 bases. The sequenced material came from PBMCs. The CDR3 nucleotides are TGTGCCAGCAGTTCGGTAGGGACAGCCTATGAAGCTTTCTTT. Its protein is CASSSVGTAYEAFF.